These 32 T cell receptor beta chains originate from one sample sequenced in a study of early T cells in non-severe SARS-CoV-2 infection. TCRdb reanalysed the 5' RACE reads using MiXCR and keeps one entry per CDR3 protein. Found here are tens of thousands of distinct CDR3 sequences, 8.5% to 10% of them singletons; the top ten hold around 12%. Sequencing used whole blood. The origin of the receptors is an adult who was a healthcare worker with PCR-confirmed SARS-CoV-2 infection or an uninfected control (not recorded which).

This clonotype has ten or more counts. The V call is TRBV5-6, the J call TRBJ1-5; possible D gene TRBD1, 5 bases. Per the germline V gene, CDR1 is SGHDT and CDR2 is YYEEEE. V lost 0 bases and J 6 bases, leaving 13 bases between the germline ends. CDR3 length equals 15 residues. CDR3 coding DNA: TGTGCCAGCAGCTTGGCTGACAGCGGATCTCAGCCCCAGCATTTT. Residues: CASSLADSGSQPQHF.

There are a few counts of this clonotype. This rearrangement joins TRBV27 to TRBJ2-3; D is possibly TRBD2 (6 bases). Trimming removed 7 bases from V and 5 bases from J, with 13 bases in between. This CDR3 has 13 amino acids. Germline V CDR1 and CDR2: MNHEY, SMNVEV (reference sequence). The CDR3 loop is CASNGYGGDTQYF. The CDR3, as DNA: TGTGCCAGCAACGGTTACGGGGGAGATACGCAGTATTTT.

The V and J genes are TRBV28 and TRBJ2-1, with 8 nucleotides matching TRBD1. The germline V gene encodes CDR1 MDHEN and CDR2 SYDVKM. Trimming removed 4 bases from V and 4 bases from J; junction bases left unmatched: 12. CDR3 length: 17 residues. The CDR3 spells CASSSRGLRRGYNEQFF. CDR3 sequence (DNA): TGTGCCAGCAGTTCCAGGGGGCTCCGCAGAGGGTACAATGAGCAGTTCTTC.

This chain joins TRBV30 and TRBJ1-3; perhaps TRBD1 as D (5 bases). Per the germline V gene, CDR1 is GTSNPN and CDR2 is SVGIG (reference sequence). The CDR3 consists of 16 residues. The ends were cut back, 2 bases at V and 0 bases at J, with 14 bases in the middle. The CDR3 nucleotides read TGTGCCTGGAGTTCCTGGGGGGACCCCTCTGGAAACACCATATATTTT. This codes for CAWSSWGDPSGNTIYF.

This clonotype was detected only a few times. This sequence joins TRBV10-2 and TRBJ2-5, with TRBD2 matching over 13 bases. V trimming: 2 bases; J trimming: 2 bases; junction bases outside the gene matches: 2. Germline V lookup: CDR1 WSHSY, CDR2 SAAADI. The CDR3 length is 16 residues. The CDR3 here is CASSEPGLAGQETQYF. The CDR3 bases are TGCGCCAGCAGTGAGCCGGGACTAGCGGGGCAAGAGACCCAGTACTTC.

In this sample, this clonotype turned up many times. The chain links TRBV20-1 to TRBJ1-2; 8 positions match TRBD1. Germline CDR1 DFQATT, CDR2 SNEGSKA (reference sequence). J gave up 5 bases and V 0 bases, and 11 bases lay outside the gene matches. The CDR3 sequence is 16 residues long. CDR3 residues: CSARDPPGQGAYGYTF. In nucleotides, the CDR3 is TGCAGTGCTAGAGATCCTCCCGGACAGGGAGCTTATGGCTACACCTTC.

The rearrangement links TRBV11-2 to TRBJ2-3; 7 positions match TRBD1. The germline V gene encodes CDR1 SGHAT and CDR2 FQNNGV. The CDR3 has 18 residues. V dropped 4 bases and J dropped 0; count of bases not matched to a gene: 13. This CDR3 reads CASSSRQGPNLSTDTQYF. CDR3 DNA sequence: TGTGCCAGCAGCTCCCGACAGGGCCCCAACCTTAGCACAGATACGCAGTATTTT.

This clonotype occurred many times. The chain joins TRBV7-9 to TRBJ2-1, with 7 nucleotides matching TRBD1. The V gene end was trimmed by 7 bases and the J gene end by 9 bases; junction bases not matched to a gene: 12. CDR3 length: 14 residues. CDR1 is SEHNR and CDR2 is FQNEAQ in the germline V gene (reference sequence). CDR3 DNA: TGTGCCAGCACCGAAGACAGGGTTTGGGTTGAGCAGTTCTTC. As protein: CASTEDRVWVEQFF.

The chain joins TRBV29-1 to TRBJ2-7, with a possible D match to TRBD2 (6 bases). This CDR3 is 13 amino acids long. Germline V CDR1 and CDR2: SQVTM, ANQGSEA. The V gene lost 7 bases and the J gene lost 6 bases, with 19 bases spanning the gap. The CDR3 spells CSASLGGGTEQYF. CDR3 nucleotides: TGCAGCGCGTCCCTGGGGGGTGGAACCGAGCAGTACTTC.

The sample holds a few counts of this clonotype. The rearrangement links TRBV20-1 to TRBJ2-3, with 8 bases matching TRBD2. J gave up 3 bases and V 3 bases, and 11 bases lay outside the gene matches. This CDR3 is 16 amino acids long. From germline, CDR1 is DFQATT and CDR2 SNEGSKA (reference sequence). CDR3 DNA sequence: TGCAGTGCTAGGAGCCCCGGGAGGGGAGGTACAGATACGCAGTATTTT. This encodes CSARSPGRGGTDTQYF.

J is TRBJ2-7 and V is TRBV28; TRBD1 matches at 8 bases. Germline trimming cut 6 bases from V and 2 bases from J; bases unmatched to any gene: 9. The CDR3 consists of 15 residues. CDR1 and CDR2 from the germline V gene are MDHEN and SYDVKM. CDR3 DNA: TGTGCCAGCAGCATCCCAGGACAGGGACCCTACGAGCAGTACTTC. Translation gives CASSIPGQGPYEQYF. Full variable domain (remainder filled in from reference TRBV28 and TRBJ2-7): DVKVTQSSRYLVKRTGEKVFLECVQDMDHENMFWYRQDPGLGLRLIYFSYDVKMKEKGDIPEGYSVSREKKERFSLILESASTNQTSMYLCASSIPGQGPYEQYFGPGTRLTVT.

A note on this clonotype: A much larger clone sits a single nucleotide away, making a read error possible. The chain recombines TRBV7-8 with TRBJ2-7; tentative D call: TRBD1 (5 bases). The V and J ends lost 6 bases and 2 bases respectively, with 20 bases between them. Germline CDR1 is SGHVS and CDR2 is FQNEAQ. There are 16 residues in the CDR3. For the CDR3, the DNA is TGTGCCAGCAGACCCACCCGGGCTGGACAACCCTACGAGCAGTACTTC. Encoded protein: CASRPTRAGQPYEQYF.

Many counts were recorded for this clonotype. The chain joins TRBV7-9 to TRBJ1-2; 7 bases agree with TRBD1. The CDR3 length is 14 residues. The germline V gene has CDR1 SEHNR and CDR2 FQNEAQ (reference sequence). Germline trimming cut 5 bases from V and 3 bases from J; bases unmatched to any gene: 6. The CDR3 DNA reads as TGTGCCAGCAGCGAGGTCACAGGGGACTATGGCTACACCTTC. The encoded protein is CASSEVTGDYGYTF.

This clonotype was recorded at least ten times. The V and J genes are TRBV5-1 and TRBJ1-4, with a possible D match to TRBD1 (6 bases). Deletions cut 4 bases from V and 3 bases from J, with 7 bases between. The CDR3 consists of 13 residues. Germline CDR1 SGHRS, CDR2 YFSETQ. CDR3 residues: CASSPGANEKLFF. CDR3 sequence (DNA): TGCGCCAGCAGCCCAGGGGCTAATGAAAAACTGTTTTTT. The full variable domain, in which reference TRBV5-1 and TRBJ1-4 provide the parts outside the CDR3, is KAGVTQTPRYLIKTRGQQVTLSCSPISGHRSVSWYQQTPGQGLQFLFEYFSETQRNKGNFPGRFSGRQFSNSRSEMNVSTLELGDSALYLCASSPGANEKLFFGSGTQLSVL.

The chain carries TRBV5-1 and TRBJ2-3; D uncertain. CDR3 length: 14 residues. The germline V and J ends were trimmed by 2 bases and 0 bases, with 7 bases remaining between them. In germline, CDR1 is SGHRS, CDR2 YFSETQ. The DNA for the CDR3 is TGCGCCAGCAGCTTCTCAGAAAGCACAGATACGCAGTATTTT. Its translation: CASSFSESTDTQYF.

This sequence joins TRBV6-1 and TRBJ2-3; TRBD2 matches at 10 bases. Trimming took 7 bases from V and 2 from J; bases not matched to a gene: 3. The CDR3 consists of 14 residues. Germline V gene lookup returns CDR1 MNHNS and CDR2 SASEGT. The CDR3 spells CASKAGGTTDTQYF. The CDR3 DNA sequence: TGTGCCAGCAAAGCGGGGGGGACCACAGATACGCAGTATTTT.

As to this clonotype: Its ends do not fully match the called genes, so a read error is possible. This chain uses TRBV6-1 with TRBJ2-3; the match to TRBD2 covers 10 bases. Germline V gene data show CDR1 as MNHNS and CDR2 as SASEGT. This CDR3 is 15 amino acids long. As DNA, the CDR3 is TGTGCCAGCAATGAAGGGAGCGGGGGGGTGGATACGCAGTATTTT. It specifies CASNEGSGGVDTQYF.

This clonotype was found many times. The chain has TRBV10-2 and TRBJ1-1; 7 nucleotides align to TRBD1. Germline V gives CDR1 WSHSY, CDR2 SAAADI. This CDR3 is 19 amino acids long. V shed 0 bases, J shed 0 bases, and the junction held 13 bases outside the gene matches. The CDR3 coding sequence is TGCGCCAGCAGTGAGTCGGGGGACAGATATAGGGTGATGAACACTGAAGCTTTCTTT. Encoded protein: CASSESGDRYRVMNTEAFF.

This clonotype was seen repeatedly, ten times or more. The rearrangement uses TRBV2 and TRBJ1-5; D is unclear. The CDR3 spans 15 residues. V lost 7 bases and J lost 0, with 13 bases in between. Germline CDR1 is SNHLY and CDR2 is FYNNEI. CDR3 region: CASTLGRSSNQPQHF. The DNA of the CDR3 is TGTGCCAGCACCCTAGGACGGTCTAGCAATCAGCCCCAGCATTTT.

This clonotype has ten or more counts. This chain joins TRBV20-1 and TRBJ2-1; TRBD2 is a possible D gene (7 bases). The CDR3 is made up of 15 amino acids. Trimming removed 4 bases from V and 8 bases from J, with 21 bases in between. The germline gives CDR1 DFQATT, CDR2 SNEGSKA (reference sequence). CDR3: CSAINPGGQMDEQFF. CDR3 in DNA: TGCAGTGCTATCAACCCGGGGGGCCAGATGGATGAGCAGTTCTTC.

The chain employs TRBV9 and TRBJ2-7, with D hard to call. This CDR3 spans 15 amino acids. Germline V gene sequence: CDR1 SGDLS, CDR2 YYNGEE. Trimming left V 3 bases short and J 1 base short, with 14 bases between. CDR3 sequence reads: CASSAPTAQSYEQYF. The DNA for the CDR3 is TGTGCCAGCAGCGCCCCGACTGCGCAGTCCTACGAGCAGTACTTC.

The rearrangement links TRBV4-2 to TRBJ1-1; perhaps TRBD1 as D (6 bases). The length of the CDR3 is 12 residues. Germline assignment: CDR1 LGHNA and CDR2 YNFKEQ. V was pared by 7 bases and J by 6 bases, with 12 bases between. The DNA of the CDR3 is TGTGCCAGCACCCCCGGGGGCTCTGAAGCTTTCTTT. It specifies CASTPGGSEAFF.

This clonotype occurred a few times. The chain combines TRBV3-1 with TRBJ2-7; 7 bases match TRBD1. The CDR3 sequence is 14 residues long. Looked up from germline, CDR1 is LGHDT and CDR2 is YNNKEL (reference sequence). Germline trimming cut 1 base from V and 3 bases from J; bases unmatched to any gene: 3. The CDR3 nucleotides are TGTGCCAGCAGCCAAGCAGACAGGGACTACGAGCAGTACTTC. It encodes CASSQADRDYEQYF.

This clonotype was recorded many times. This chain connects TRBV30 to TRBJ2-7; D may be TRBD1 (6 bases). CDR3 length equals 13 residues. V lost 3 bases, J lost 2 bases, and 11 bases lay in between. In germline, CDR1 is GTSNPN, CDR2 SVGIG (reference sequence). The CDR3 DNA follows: TGTGCCTGGAGCCCGGACAGTACCTACGAGCAGTACTTC. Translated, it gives CAWSPDSTYEQYF. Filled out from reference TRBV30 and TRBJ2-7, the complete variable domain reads SQTIHQWPATLVQPVGSPLSLECTVEGTSNPNLYWYRQAAGRGLQLLFYSVGIGQISSEVPQNLSASRPQDRQFILSSKKLLLSDSGFYLCAWSPDSTYEQYFGPGTRLTVT.

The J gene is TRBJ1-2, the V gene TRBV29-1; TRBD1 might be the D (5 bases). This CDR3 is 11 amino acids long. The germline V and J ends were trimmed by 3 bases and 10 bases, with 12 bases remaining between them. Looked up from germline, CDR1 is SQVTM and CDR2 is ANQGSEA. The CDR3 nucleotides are TGCAGCGTTGAGAGGGGTTCCTTCTACACCTTC. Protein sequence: CSVERGSFYTF.

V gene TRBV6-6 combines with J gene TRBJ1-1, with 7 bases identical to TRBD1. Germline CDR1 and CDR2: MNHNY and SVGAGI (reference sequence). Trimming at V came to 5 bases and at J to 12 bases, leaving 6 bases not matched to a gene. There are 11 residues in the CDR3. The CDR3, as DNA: TGTGCCAGCAGTCAGGGGGGTCAAACTTTCTTT. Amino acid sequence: CASSQGGQTFF.

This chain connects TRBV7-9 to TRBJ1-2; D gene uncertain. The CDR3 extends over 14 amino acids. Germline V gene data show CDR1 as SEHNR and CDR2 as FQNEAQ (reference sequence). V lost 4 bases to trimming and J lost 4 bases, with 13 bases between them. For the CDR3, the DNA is TGTGCCAGCAGCTCACTTGGAGGTCTCTATGGCTACACCTTC. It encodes CASSSLGGLYGYTF.

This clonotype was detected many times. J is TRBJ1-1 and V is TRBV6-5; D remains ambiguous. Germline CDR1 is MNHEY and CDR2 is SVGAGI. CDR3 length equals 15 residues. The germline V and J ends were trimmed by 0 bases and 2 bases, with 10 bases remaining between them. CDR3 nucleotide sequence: TGTGCCAGCAGTTACTCGCTCGGGCATAACACTGAAGCTTTCTTT. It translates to CASSYSLGHNTEAFF.

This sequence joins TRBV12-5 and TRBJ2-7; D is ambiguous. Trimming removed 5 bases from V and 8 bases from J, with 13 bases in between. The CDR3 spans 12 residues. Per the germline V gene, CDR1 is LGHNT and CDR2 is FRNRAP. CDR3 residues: CASGPGLSKQYF. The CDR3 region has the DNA TGTGCTAGTGGTCCGGGCCTTTCTAAGCAGTACTTC.

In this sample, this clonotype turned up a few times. The CDR3 sequence: CASSQFLGTEAFF. The CDR3 DNA reads as TGTGCCAGCAGCCAATTTTTAGGGACTGAAGCTTTCTTT. This chain links TRBV3-1 with TRBJ1-1; D uncertain. From germline, CDR1 is LGHDT and CDR2 YNNKEL (reference sequence). This CDR3 spans 13 amino acids. With 2 bases removed from V and 5 bases from J, the gap between germline ends came to 9 bases.

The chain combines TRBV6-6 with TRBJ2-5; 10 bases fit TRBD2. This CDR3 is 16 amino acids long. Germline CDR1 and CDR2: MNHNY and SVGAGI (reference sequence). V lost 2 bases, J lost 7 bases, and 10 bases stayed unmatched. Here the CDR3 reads CASSYPSSGGAGTQYF. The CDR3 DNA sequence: TGTGCCAGCAGTTACCCCTCTAGCGGGGGTGCAGGGACCCAGTACTTC.

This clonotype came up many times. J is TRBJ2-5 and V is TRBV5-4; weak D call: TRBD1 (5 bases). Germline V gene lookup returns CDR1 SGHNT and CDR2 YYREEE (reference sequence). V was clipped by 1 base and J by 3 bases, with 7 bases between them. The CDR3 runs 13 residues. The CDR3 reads CASSLPGKETQYF. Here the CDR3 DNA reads TGTGCCAGCAGCTTGCCAGGGAAAGAGACCCAGTACTTC.